One sample yielded the 32 T cell receptor beta chains listed below, sequenced in a study of PD-1 blockade in classical Hodgkin lymphoma. The time point here: cycle 4 day 1 (C4D1), after 5 to 7 weeks of nivolumab. Every one of the patients relapsed after autologous stem cell transplantation (brentuximab vedotin exposure was variable). Sequencing was performed with immunoSEQ multiplex PCR; in TCRdb, only in-frame clones are kept and a portion is missing. The sample has around 17,000 clones; about four fifths are singletons. The sample consisted of peripheral blood mononuclear cells (PBMCs), taken before the fourth cycle of nivolumab. The source of these receptors is a human donor with classical Hodgkin lymphoma.

The chain employs TRBV7-9 and TRBJ1-2, with a possible D match to TRBD1 (6 bases). Germline V CDR1 and CDR2: SEHNR, FQNEAQ (reference sequence). Trimming left V 5 bases short and J 8 bases short, with 27 bases between. The CDR3 is 17 residues long. The CDR3 nucleotides are TGTGCCAGCAGCCCGTTTCGCGCAGTAGGGGACATAGGGGGCTACACCTTC. Translating gives CASSPFRAVGDIGGYTF.

The chain recombines TRBV15 with TRBJ2-7, with D perhaps TRBD1 (6 bases). Trimming took off 0 bases at V and 3 bases at J, with 9 bases between the two ends. Germline V CDR1 and CDR2: LNHNV, YYDKDF (reference sequence). The CDR3 covers 14 residues. CDR3 sequence reads: CATSRDRGIYEQYF. The CDR3 nucleotides are TGTGCCACCAGCAGAGACAGGGGCATCTACGAGCAGTACTTC.

The rearrangement joins TRBV29-1 to TRBJ2-6; D is uncertain. The CDR3 spans 15 residues. CDR1 and CDR2 from the germline V gene are SQVTM and ANQGSEA. The V and J ends lost 3 bases and 0 bases respectively, with 9 bases between them. CDR3 DNA: TGCAGCGTTGAGCTGGGGAACTCTGGGGCCAACGTCCTGACTTTC. The encoded protein is CSVELGNSGANVLTF.

This rearrangement joins TRBV15 to TRBJ2-3, with 7 positions matching TRBD1. Germline CDR1 and CDR2: LNHNV and YYDKDF (reference sequence). This CDR3 has 15 residues. V was pared by 5 bases and J by 2 bases, with 7 bases of the junction left unmatched. CDR3 sequence reads: CATSRGQSFTDTQYF. The CDR3 bases are TGTGCCACCAGCCGGGGACAGTCCTTCACAGATACGCAGTATTTT.

V usage is TRBV5-1 and J usage is TRBJ1-1; TRBD1 might be the D (5 bases). Germline values: CDR1 SGHRS, CDR2 YFSETQ. Trimming removed 0 bases at V and 4 bases at J, with 16 bases between. This CDR3 contains 16 residues. CDR3 in amino acids: CASSLGYRGVGTEAFF. As DNA, the CDR3 is TGCGCCAGCAGCTTGGGTTATCGGGGGGTTGGCACTGAAGCTTTCTTT.

This clone was seen only once. The CDR3 sequence is CASSLEVGSGELFF. As DNA, the CDR3 is TGCGCCAGCAGCTTGGAGGTGGGGTCCGGGGAGCTGTTTTTT. This chain joins TRBV5-1 and TRBJ2-2; D unresolved. The CDR3 runs to 14 residues. Looked up from germline, CDR1 is SGHRS and CDR2 is YFSETQ. Deletions cut 0 bases from V and 6 bases from J, with 9 bases between.

The chain carries TRBV6-6 and TRBJ2-7, with 10 bases that match TRBD1. Germline assignment: CDR1 MNHNY and CDR2 SVGAGI (reference sequence). The V and J ends lost 5 bases and 4 bases, in that order; junction bases with no gene match: 8. The CDR3 has 15 residues. The CDR3 reads CASSPTGGGLYEQYF. The CDR3 coding sequence is TGTGCCAGCAGTCCGACAGGGGGCGGGTTGTACGAGCAGTACTTC.

This clone occurred once. V gene TRBV11-1 combines with J gene TRBJ1-2, with D possibly matching TRBD1 (5 bases). The germline V and J ends were trimmed by 0 bases and 2 bases, with 10 bases remaining between them. Per the germline V gene, CDR1 is SGHAT and CDR2 is FQDESV (reference sequence). The CDR3 contains 15 residues. CDR3 DNA sequence: TGTGCCAGCAGCTTAGCGGAGGGACGGAACTATGGCTACACCTTC. Amino acids: CASSLAEGRNYGYTF.

V gene TRBV6-5 combines with J gene TRBJ1-6; a weak D match, TRBD1 (5 bases). V lost 0 bases, J lost 4 bases, and 7 bases lay in between. CDR1 MNHEY and CDR2 SVGAGI come from the germline V gene. The CDR3 contains 15 residues. The CDR3 bases are TGTGCCAGCAGTTACTCCGGACAATATAATTCACCCCTCCACTTT. Residues: CASSYSGQYNSPLHF.

Worth noting for this clone: At one end the junction does not follow the germline gene, possibly because of a read error. The chain combines TRBV7-8 with TRBJ1-2, with 8 bases identical to TRBD1. The CDR3 is 15 amino acids. The germline V gene encodes CDR1 SGHVS and CDR2 FQNEAQ. The CDR3 DNA reads as TGTGCCGGCAGCGCGAGCTCCGGGACAGGAGGAGGCTACACCTTC. Protein sequence: CAGSASSGTGGGYTF. Using reference TRBV7-8 and TRBJ1-2 for the parts outside the CDR3, the full variable domain is GAGVSQSPRYKVAKRGQDVALRCDPISGHVSLFWYQQALGQGPEFLTYFQNEAQLDKSGLPSDRFFAERPEGSVSTLKIQRTQQEDSAVYLCAGSASSGTGGGYTFGSGTRLTVV.

In the case of this clone: Relative to the germline gene, one junction end is altered; a read error may explain this. V gene TRBV30 combines with J gene TRBJ1-1; D unclear. In germline, CDR1 is GTSNPN, CDR2 SVGIG (reference sequence). The CDR3 is made up of 11 amino acids. The CDR3 protein is CAWSFSTETFF. The CDR3 DNA follows: TGTGCCTGGAGTTTTAGCACTGAAACTTTCTTT.

V is TRBV7-9 and J is TRBJ1-2; 7 nucleotides agree with TRBD1. The germline V gene has CDR1 SEHNR and CDR2 FQNEAQ (reference sequence). Trimming removed 5 bases from V and 1 base from J; junction bases left unmatched: 1. The CDR3 has 13 residues. The CDR3 is CASSRQGNYGYTF. DNA for the CDR3: TGTGCCAGCAGCAGACAGGGTAACTATGGCTACACCTTC.

The chain carries TRBV7-9 and TRBJ1-2; D may be TRBD1 (5 bases). CDR1 and CDR2 (germline): SEHNR, FQNEAQ (reference sequence). Trimming removed 1 base at V and 4 bases at J, with 10 bases between. The CDR3 contains 14 residues. For the CDR3, the DNA is TGTGCCAGCAGCTTAGGGCCAACAGGCTATGGCTACACCTTC. It translates to CASSLGPTGYGYTF.

This rearrangement joins TRBV4-1 to TRBJ1-2, with D possibly matching TRBD1 (5 bases). Germline V gene data show CDR1 as MGHRA and CDR2 as YSYEKL. V lost 1 base and J 4 bases, leaving 10 bases between the germline ends. There are 14 residues in the CDR3. The CDR3 here is CASSQVGTAYGYTF. The CDR3 DNA sequence: TGCGCCAGCAGCCAAGTCGGGACTGCCTATGGCTACACCTTC.

This chain links TRBV6-1 with TRBJ2-5; D gene ambiguous. The DNA end is a closer match to TRBJ2-7, so the J assignment may be wrong. There are 15 residues in the CDR3. Germline assignment: CDR1 MNHNS and CDR2 SASEGT. The CDR3 reads CASSGAGPRSGEQYF. DNA for the CDR3: TGTGCCAGCAGTGGGGCCGGGCCGCGGTCAGGCGAGCAGTACTTC.

The chain employs TRBV13 and TRBJ2-3, with D tentatively TRBD1 or TRBD2 (6 bases each). V was shortened by 2 bases and J by 3 bases, with 12 bases between the two germline ends. This CDR3 spans 15 amino acids. Germline V lookup: CDR1 PRHDT, CDR2 FYEKMQ (reference sequence). The CDR3 spells CASSLRGGRTDTQYF. The CDR3 DNA is TGTGCCAGCAGCTTAAGAGGGGGGAGGACAGATACGCAGTATTTT.

CDR3 DNA: TGTGCCAGCAGTTTCTGGGGGTACTCACCCCTCCACTTT. Its protein is CASSFWGYSPLHF. This chain joins TRBV28 and TRBJ1-6; TRBD1 might be the D (5 bases). Germline V gene data show CDR1 as MDHEN and CDR2 as SYDVKM. V lost 3 bases, J lost 10 bases, and 10 bases lay in between. The CDR3 is 13 residues long.

The genes are TRBV6-5 and TRBJ2-6, with 7 bases that match TRBD1. Germline V gene sequence: CDR1 MNHEY, CDR2 SVGAGI. Losses at the gene ends were 6 bases for V and 13 bases for J; bases not matched to a gene: 9. The CDR3 sequence is 13 residues long. The CDR3 region is CASRQTGSGVLTF. In DNA, the CDR3 is TGTGCCAGCAGGCAGACAGGGTCGGGGGTCCTGACTTTC.

This chain uses TRBV4-2 with TRBJ1-4; TRBD1 aligns across 7 bases. This CDR3 region has 17 residues. Trimming removed 5 bases from V and 0 bases from J; junction bases left unmatched: 9. The germline CDR1 and CDR2 sequences are LGHNA and YNFKEQ. The CDR3 sequence is CASSDETGRATNEKLFF. DNA of the CDR3: TGTGCCAGCAGCGACGAGACAGGGAGAGCAACTAATGAAAAACTGTTTTTT.

This chain connects TRBV7-9 to TRBJ1-3; D is unclear. The germline V gene has CDR1 SEHNR and CDR2 FQNEAQ (reference sequence). The CDR3 covers 13 residues. Between the trimmed V and J ends, which lost 5 bases and 4 bases, there was a span of 9 bases. The chain's CDR3 is CASSQVGGNTIYF. DNA for the CDR3: TGTGCCAGCAGCCAGGTGGGGGGAAACACCATATATTTT.

J is TRBJ1-2 and V is TRBV6-5, with D tentatively TRBD1 (6 bases). Germline V lookup: CDR1 MNHEY, CDR2 SVGAGI. The CDR3 covers 13 residues. The germline V and J ends were trimmed by 6 bases and 7 bases, with 15 bases remaining between them. The DNA for the CDR3 is TGTGCCAGCAGAAAGACCGGGACATTTGGCTACACCTTC. Translating gives CASRKTGTFGYTF.

The CDR3 is CASSLARNPTDTQYF. CDR3 coding DNA: TGCGCCAGCAGCTTGGCGCGCAACCCCACAGATACGCAGTATTTT. This rearrangement joins TRBV5-1 to TRBJ2-3, with unresolved D. Trimming left V 0 bases short and J 2 bases short, with 10 bases between. The CDR3 is 15 residues long. CDR1 is SGHRS, CDR2 YFSETQ, per germline.

Points on this clone: The junction departs from germline at one end; a sequencing error may be responsible. This sample also contains other DNA sequences that code for the same CDR3. V usage is TRBV10-1 and J usage is TRBJ2-3, with D uncertain. CDR1 and CDR2 from the germline V gene are WNHNN and SYGVQD (reference sequence). The CDR3 extends over 15 amino acids. The CDR3 sequence: CASSESVGVGDTQYF. CDR3 nucleotide sequence: TGCGCTAGCAGCGAAAGCGTTGGGGTTGGAGATACGCAGTATTTT.

J is TRBJ2-3 and V is TRBV13, with D unclear. The CDR3 extends over 13 amino acids. With 3 bases removed from V and 4 bases from J, the gap between germline ends came to 8 bases. The germline V gene has CDR1 PRHDT and CDR2 FYEKMQ (reference sequence). The CDR3 DNA sequence: TGTGCCAGCAGCTTTCGGTTAGCAGATACGCAGTATTTT. Protein: CASSFRLADTQYF.

The genes are TRBV7-9 and TRBJ2-3, with a possible D match to TRBD2 (5 bases). Trimming removed 0 bases from V and 10 bases from J, with 11 bases in between. The CDR3 is 13 residues long. Looked up from germline, CDR1 is SEHNR and CDR2 is FQNEAQ (reference sequence). CDR3 sequence reads: CASSLAGVGAQYF. In DNA form, the CDR3 reads TGTGCCAGCAGCTTAGCCGGGGTGGGAGCGCAGTATTTT.

Here the CDR3 DNA reads TGTGCCAGCAGCTCGGGGGAAGCGAGTGGCTACACCTTC. This codes for CASSSGEASGYTF. V is TRBV7-3 and J is TRBJ1-2; D perhaps matches TRBD1 (5 bases). The CDR3 has 13 residues. Germline V gene sequence: CDR1 SGHTA, CDR2 FQGTGA. The V end lost 4 bases, the J end lost 7 bases, and 13 bases lay between the germline ends.

The table lists this clone with a count of one. The chain joins TRBV4-2 to TRBJ2-5; 10 bases align to TRBD2. The CDR3 covers 15 residues. Germline loops: CDR1 LGHNA, CDR2 YNFKEQ. V lost 5 bases, J lost 6 bases, and 9 bases stayed unmatched. DNA for the CDR3: TGTGCCAGCAGCATGGCTAGCGGGGGCTCCCAGACCCAGTACTTC. Amino acids: CASSMASGGSQTQYF.

The rearrangement links TRBV7-9 to TRBJ2-1; D might be TRBD1 (5 bases). CDR3 size: 14 residues. V lost 6 bases to trimming and J lost 4 bases, with 13 bases between them. Germline V gene lookup returns CDR1 SEHNR and CDR2 FQNEAQ (reference sequence). CDR3 region: CASSGHQGYNEQFF. CDR3 bases: TGTGCCAGCAGTGGACACCAGGGATACAATGAGCAGTTCTTC.

The chain recombines TRBV5-1 with TRBJ2-1; no definite D call. Trimming took 3 bases from V and 4 from J, leaving 11 bases between them. Looked up from germline, CDR1 is SGHRS and CDR2 is YFSETQ. This CDR3 contains 14 residues. The CDR3 reads CASSSSDIYNEQFF. CDR3 DNA: TGCGCCAGCAGCTCTAGTGACATTTACAATGAGCAGTTCTTC.

The rearrangement links TRBV5-1 to TRBJ2-5, with D unresolved. The CDR3 contains 14 residues. The V gene's germline CDR1 is SGHRS and CDR2 YFSETQ. The V gene lost 1 base and the J gene lost 4 bases, with 11 bases spanning the gap. CDR3 amino acids: CASSLQLPGETQYF. The CDR3, as DNA: TGCGCCAGCAGCTTGCAGCTGCCGGGAGAGACCCAGTACTTC.

The table lists this clone with a count of one. J is TRBJ1-1 and V is TRBV5-1; 8 positions agree with TRBD1. Looked up from germline, CDR1 is SGHRS and CDR2 is YFSETQ. The V and J ends lost 4 bases and 1 base, in that order; junction bases with no gene match: 6. The CDR3 is 15 residues long. The DNA for the CDR3 is TGCGCCAGCAGCCCTCAGGGACAGGCGAACACTGAAGCTTTCTTT. Amino acid sequence: CASSPQGQANTEAFF.

This rearrangement joins TRBV27 to TRBJ2-1; perhaps D is TRBD1 or TRBD2 (6 bases each). The CDR3 runs to 17 residues. The V gene's germline CDR1 is MNHEY and CDR2 SMNVEV (reference sequence). V was pared by 6 bases and J by 0 bases, with 18 bases between. The CDR3 coding sequence is TGTGCCAGCAGGAGGGGGGCGGACGGCAGCTCCTACAATGAGCAGTTCTTC. As protein: CASRRGADGSSYNEQFF.